One sample yielded the 6 T cell receptor beta chains listed below, sequenced in a study of blood T cells in healthy people across ages. Primed by a sample-barcoded 5' primer and a J-beta primer mix, a second PCR proceeded for about 7 to 12 cycles. TCRdb redid the calling of the 5' RACE reads with MiXCR, one entry per CDR3 protein. The sample includes 1.2 million to 1.5 million distinct CDR3 sequences, around 55% seen only once; the top ten take over 6.5%. The source material was blood. The receptors stem from a man between 18 and 29 years old in good health.

In its sample, this clonotype was seen a few times. The chain joins TRBV25-1 to TRBJ2-7; D assignment may be TRBD1 or TRBD2 (6 bases each). The CDR3 spans 15 residues. Looked up from germline, CDR1 is MGHDK and CDR2 is SYGVNS. The ends were cut back, 8 bases at V and 7 bases at J, with 24 bases in the middle. The CDR3 sequence: CASSTNREDVLEQYF. DNA of the CDR3: TGTGCCAGCTCAACGAACAGGGAGGACGTCTTAGAGCAGTACTTC.

This clonotype occurred a few times. V is TRBV29-1 and J is TRBJ1-2, with no clear D. Germline values: CDR1 SQVTM, CDR2 ANQGSEA. Trimming left V 5 bases short and J 1 base short, with 11 bases between. The CDR3 covers 13 residues. The CDR3 is CSVTRRGNYGYTF. The CDR3 DNA reads as TGCAGCGTTACCAGACGGGGTAACTATGGCTACACCTTC.

The V and J genes are TRBV7-9 and TRBJ2-7, with a tentative D call TRBD2 (6 bases). Germline values: CDR1 SEHNR, CDR2 FQNEAQ (reference sequence). This CDR3 comprises 14 residues. V gave up 5 bases and J gave up 7 bases, with 18 bases separating them. The CDR3 bases are TGTGCCAGCAGCCCTACTAGCAAGGGCTGGGAGCAGTACTTC. Amino acid sequence: CASSPTSKGWEQYF.

This CDR3 is CASNRGRNADTQYF. The CDR3 DNA follows: TGTGCCAGCAACAGGGGGCGGAACGCAGATACGCAGTATTTT. This chain connects TRBV25-1 to TRBJ2-3, with 9 bases matching TRBD1. The CDR3 sequence is 14 residues long. Germline V gene data show CDR1 as MGHDK and CDR2 as SYGVNS. J was trimmed by 4 bases and V by 7 bases; bases with no gene match: 6. Drawing the rest from reference TRBV25-1 and TRBJ2-3, the complete variable domain is EADIYQTPRYLVIGTGKKITLECSQTMGHDKMYWYQQDPGMELHLIHYSYGVNSTEKGDLSSESTVSRIRTEHFPLTLESARPSHTSQYLCASNRGRNADTQYFGPGTRLTVL.

The V and J genes are TRBV27 and TRBJ2-7; 10 bases agree with TRBD1. J was trimmed by 2 bases and V by 6 bases; bases with no gene match: 13. The CDR3 sequence is 17 residues long. Germline values: CDR1 MNHEY, CDR2 SMNVEV (reference sequence). CDR3 residues: CASSTSLRDRGPYEQYF. The CDR3 nucleotides are TGTGCCAGCAGCACCTCCCTCCGGGACAGGGGCCCCTACGAGCAGTACTTC.

The chain has TRBV21-1 and TRBJ2-7; the table names TRBD1, a call not compared with the DNA. TRBV21-1 is labeled a pseudogene. The CDR3 length is 20 residues. CDR3 loop: CASSKAGQGASGSATYEQYF. The CDR3 region has the DNA TGTGCCAGCAGCAAAGCAGGACAGGGGGCAAGCGGGAGTGCCACCTACGAGCAGTACTTC.